This T cell receptor beta chain was profiled in a study of blood T cell repertoires in COVID-19. About the study: Sites in the United States, Italy and Spain provided acute and convalescent COVID-19 samples. PBMCs, B-cell-depleted T cells, or T cells were the source of the cDNA or gDNA that made up the material.

In the source study's methods: Nucleated cell number was recorded as an estimate derived from reference gene primer amplification. Here immunoSEQ multiplex PCR was the method, and the copy in TCRdb shows in-frame clones only, minus some. V and J calls and clone size are those listed in that table; D and trimming were worked out from the DNA. The table shows roughly 230,000 clones, with roughly 81% occurring only once. The V and J ends lost 0 bases and 7 bases, in that order; junction bases with no gene match: 8. Germline V gene sequence: CDR1 SGDLS, CDR2 YYNGEE. The CDR3 runs to 16 residues. The V and J genes are TRBV9 and TRBJ2-1; TRBD2 matches 9 bases. Sample: peripheral blood. This receptor was obtained from a man between 35 and 55 years old with acute or convalescent COVID-19. Here the CDR3 DNA reads TGTGCCAGCAGCGTAGGAGGCGGGGGGGCGGCGAATGAGCAGTTCTTC. This translates into CASSVGGGGAANEQFF.